This T cell receptor (beta chain) was captured by sequencing in a study of cytomegalovirus exposure and HLA in healthy donors listed by TCRdb under 2017. Study-level background: According to an earlier analysis of a few hundred of the donors, 150 million to 200 million T cells yielded roughly 100 million unique TCR beta sequences and 276 Gb of sequence data. Of the 300 to 500 genotyped donors, less than 85% were placed in the genetic ancestry cluster associated with self-reported Caucasian donors. Rather than using new phenotypic data, the later analysis identified candidate immune exposures from TCR beta sequences and from how often those sequences occurred across donors. A few DR-DQ haplotypes were treated as single units for association and clustering because of strong linkage in the cohort. On average, around 200,000 unique TCR beta nucleotide sequences were sequenced per donor among fewer than 500 genotyped donors of the cohort, with about 17% of those sequences being non-productive. The study was designed to test whether signatures of past pathogen exposure could be identified by cataloging public T cell receptors. About 320 gigabases of sequencing data and tens of millions of unique TCR sequences were included in an early release covering roughly 600 HLA-typed donors. Along with the approximately 700-subject first cohort, a separate validation cohort of 120 different subjects was used. A later genetic analysis took genome-wide SNP genotypes for 398 of the 666 donors and used that subset as a discovery cohort. Every discovery cohort repertoire had been produced on one sequencing platform. Alongside the repertoire data, information on donor age, sex, ethnicity and CMV serostatus was compiled. A later analysis re-analyzed previously published TCR beta repertoires from roughly 630 donors and added high-resolution HLA genotyping to study TCR occurrence patterns. In an earlier analysis of roughly 540 of the donors, high-throughput TCR beta sequencing was used to judge whether each TCR beta V gene segment behaved as functional or pseudogenic. The number of donors typed differed by locus, with about 629-640 for A, B, C, DRB1 and DQB1, 522 for DQA1, some 570 for DPA1, and approximately 470 for DPB1. HLA typing included class I and class II loci at four-digit resolution. The T cell repertoires of 670 or so subjects were profiled by immunosequencing and related to cytomegalovirus serostatus. High-throughput TCR immunosequencing, statistical association of individual TCRs with disease status, and machine learning were combined to predict cytomegalovirus infection status.

Receptor libraries were prepared by the immunoSEQ multiplex PCR assay. The multiplex PCR relied on a mix of 60 forward primers for TCR Vbeta segments and 13 reverse primers for TCR Jbeta segments. A multiplex PCR assay on genomic DNA amplified the CDR3 region of rearranged TCR beta genes. On the Illumina HiSeq System, the amplified TCR beta libraries were sequenced as 87-base-pair reads. The study's own analysis went as follows. In a later analysis, tens of millions of unique TCR beta chains were counted across the 666 repertoires, and around 10 million of these chains were shared by at least two donors. A nearest-neighbor algorithm error-corrected the raw reads and collapsed the reads into unique sequences, merging closely related sequences to remove PCR and sequencing errors. Alignment of CDR3 sequences to IMGT reference sequences was used to assign V, D and J gene segments. For a sequence to be retained, a match of at least six nucleotides to both a V gene segment and a J gene segment was required. Rearrangements were classified as productive when the CDR3 lacked stop codons and remained in frame with V and J, and all other rearrangements were classified as non-productive. Following IMGT convention, CDR3 was defined as the stretch from the second conserved V-encoded cysteine to the conserved J-encoded phenylalanine. The earlier analysis of 500 to 600 of the donors excluded sequences that lacked an unambiguous match to a single V gene segment. An earlier analysis of approximately 590 of the donors classified V segments as functional when productive rearrangements were above 56.7% and as segregating when the standard deviation between donors was above 5%. A statistical classification framework was built to diagnose cytomegalovirus status from the catalog of TCR beta chain sequences. V and J gene assignment, in a later analysis, came from comparing TCR nucleotide sequences with IMGT/GENE-DB human TR gene sequences. The TCRdist pipeline was used in a later analysis to assign CDR3 sequences and most-parsimonious VDJ recombination scenarios. A later analysis defined each TCR beta chain by its CDR3 amino acid sequence plus V-gene family, and excluded reads lacking a unique V-gene family. To address suspected cross-contamination and a sequencing artifact, a later analysis removed roughly 580 highly shared, low-generation-probability nucleotide sequences. In a later analysis, a clonal expansion index was calculated for each public chain from normalized within-repertoire ranks of inferred template counts. In a later analysis, generation probabilities were computed with a VDJ recombination model fitted to out-of-frame rearrangements, and the resulting probabilities were checked against IGoR. Hypergeometric tests were used in a later analysis to score TCR-TCR, TCR-HLA and TCR-CMV co-occurrence, with a repertoire-size bias correction applied to the TCR pairs. To estimate false discovery rates, a later analysis permuted the HLA or CMV assignments 20 times. A later analysis grouped co-occurring TCRs with DBSCAN, adding TCRdist sequence similarity when clustering within HLA-allele-positive subsets. Repertoires with fewer than 30,000 or more than 120,000 public chains were left out of co-occurrence clustering, as were about 5 repertoires with anomalous nucleotide sharing. Held by TCRdb, this immuneACCESS table contains in-frame sequences only and omits some clones. Under half of the omission traces to an unresolved V gene where checked; the cause of the rest is unknown. D and trimming were read from the DNA, whereas the V and J calls and clone size are those reported in that table. Present in this sample are more than 85,000 clones, 79% of which were seen just once. 3.5% to 4.5% of the sample lies in the top ten.

In total, fewer than 750 healthy bone marrow donors made up the cohort. At the time of sampling, every cohort member was nominally healthy, though immune exposures that went unrecorded were likely present. The donor tested CMV seropositive, placing the donor among the 289 seropositive members of the cohort. A peripheral blood sample was provided by each donor, and peripheral blood mononuclear cells were used for TCR beta sequencing. The Qiagen DNeasy Blood Extraction Kit was used to extract genomic DNA from the blood cell samples. For this clone: This clone's antigen is unknown. Base-call qualities are not available, and no considerably larger clone is one nucleotide away.

Overall study results and their limits: In a later analysis, the rate of TCR association differed among HLA loci, with DRB1 alleles having the most associated TCRs and HLA-C alleles having the fewest. In this cohort, only TCR beta chains were sequenced, and detectable features were limited by the absence of alpha or paired-chain data. Across donors, most TCR sequences were observed very rarely, whereas some public TCRs were present in many individuals. Linkage disequilibrium might explain the correlated functional status among segregating V segments, but an unknown experimental factor could not be excluded. The only immune exposure information available for the cohort was CMV serostatus. A further reported finding was that TCR beta sequences accurately predicted the HLA-A and HLA-B alleles for most subjects in the first cohort. Sequencing depth was assumed to be roughly uniform across donors in the presence/absence analyses, though that assumption may not hold. A later analysis found that most CMV-associated TCR beta chains appeared HLA-restricted, with HLA associations seemingly driven largely by CMV exposure. An association between a missense DCLRE1C variant and V-gene and J-gene trimming of TCR beta chains was found in a later genetic analysis and replicated in an independent cohort. Because counts were too low, roughly 16 rarely observed V segments, including chromosome 9 orphons, were left out of the earlier analysis of several hundred of the donors. The authors suggested that the approach could potentially be extended to other disease states and immunological phenotypes. The sequencing pipeline was judged likely to have produced a cluster of highly shared sequence variants as a technical artifact. In a later genetic analysis, fewer N-insertions in productive TCRs were reported among donors in an Asian-associated ancestry cluster than the roughly 640-donor mean. In vitro tests confirmed that a few of the cytomegalovirus-associated TCR beta chains recognize cytomegalovirus antigens. Because the 87-base-pair reads could not distinguish some IMGT-functional V segments, including TRBV6-2 and TRBV6-3, those segments were excluded. Cytomegalovirus status was reported to be diagnosed by the classifier with high specificity and sensitivity in both the original and validation cohorts. At a false discovery rate of 0.05, a later analysis linked 15,000 to 20,000 TCR beta sequences to specific HLA alleles. In a later analysis, HLA-associated TCR beta chains showed more clonal expansion and lower generation probabilities than non-associated chains that were equally common. In a later analysis, several top co-occurrence clusters were reported to appear linked to parvovirus B19, influenza, CMV and Epstein-Barr virus. The study listed over 150 TCR beta chains as associated with cytomegalovirus. Broadly in line with IMGT annotations, most TCR beta V segments showed up in productive rearrangements about 87% or about 30% of the time in an earlier analysis of 450 to 600 of the donors. When HLA alleles, especially DR and DQ, strongly co-occurred, TCR associations were difficult to assign to individual alleles. HLA typing was unavailable for some donors at each locus, so association tests used only the typed subset.

Relative to germline, V is missing 0 bases and J is missing 6 bases, with 7 bases of the junction outside any gene match. The germline V gene encodes CDR1 ENHRY and CDR2 SYGVKD. Including the terminal cysteine and phenylalanine, the CDR3 comprises 15 residues. Just the 45-base CDR3 DNA is kept, in frame starting at base 1. The sample was PBMCs. The chain was built from TRBV10-3 and TRBJ2-5, and TRBD1 aligns with 7 junction nucleotides. This clonotype originated in a female donor in good health and CMV-seropositive. The CDR3 protein is CAISESPGQTQTQYF. The DNA sequence reads TGTGCCATCAGTGAGTCCCCGGGACAGACCCAGACCCAGTACTTC.